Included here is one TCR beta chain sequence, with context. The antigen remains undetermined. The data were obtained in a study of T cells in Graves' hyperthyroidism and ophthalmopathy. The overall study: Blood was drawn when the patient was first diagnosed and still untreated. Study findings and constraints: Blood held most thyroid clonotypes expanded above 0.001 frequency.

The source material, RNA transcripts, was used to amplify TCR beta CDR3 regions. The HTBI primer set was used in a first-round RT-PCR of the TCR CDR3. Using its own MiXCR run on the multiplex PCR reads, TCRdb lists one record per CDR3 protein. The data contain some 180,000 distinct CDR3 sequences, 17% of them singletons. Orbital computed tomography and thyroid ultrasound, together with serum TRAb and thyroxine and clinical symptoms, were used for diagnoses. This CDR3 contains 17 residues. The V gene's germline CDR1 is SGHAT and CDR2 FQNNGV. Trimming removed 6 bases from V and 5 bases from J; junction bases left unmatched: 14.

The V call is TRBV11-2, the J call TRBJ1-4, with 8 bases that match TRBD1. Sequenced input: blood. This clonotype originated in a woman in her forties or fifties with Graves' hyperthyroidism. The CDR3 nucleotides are TGTGCCAGCAGACCGCCGCCCAGGGACAGGAGAAATGAAAAACTGTTTTTT. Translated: CASRPPPRDRRNEKLFF.